Listed here is a single T cell receptor beta chain. Its antigen is unidentified. TCRdb called the reads again in MiXCR, with one record for every CDR3 protein. Of about 830,000 distinct CDR3 sequences in the sample, 32% were seen once. The data stem from a study of T cell repertoires in cytomegalovirus infection. Across the study: A matching HLA type, together with CMV infection, was signaled by public TCR beta signatures.

Trimming stripped 6 bases from V and 4 bases from J, with 8 bases between. The length of the CDR3 is 12 residues. The germline CDR1 and CDR2 sequences are LNHDA and SQIVND (reference sequence). Whole-study findings and limits: Dominant in the ex vivo response were TCR beta clonotypes restricted by HLA-C and specific for CMV. The cumulative frequency of public TCR beta families identified carriers of CMV plus the relevant HLA.

Specimen: cultured CD8+ T cells from PBMCs, collected from culture after CMV antigen stimulation. The receptor was isolated from a human donor in good health (CMV status not recorded). Some clones in this sample may be carry-over from other donors' samples. The chain uses TRBV19 and TRBJ2-3; no clear D gene. The CDR3 bases are TGTGCCAGTAGCCGGCTGCCAGATACGCAGTATTTT. Amino acids: CASSRLPDTQYF.